These T cell receptor beta chains were read from a single sample in a study of T-cell reconstitution after alpha-beta-depleted transplantation in children. Using its own MiXCR run on the PCR reads, TCRdb lists one record per CDR3 protein. The data contain approximately 300,000 distinct CDR3 sequences, about 9.4% of them singletons. The sample was PBMCs, taken before TCRalphabeta/CD19-depleted stem cell transplant. The receptors were sampled from a boy under two years old with acute myeloid leukemia, due to receive a stem cell transplant. Each CDR3 is given with its conserved first and last residue. A D gene is named only where the DNA matches it firmly. Not all rows give a size; the values are once, few, many and, for expanded clones, a class.

V	J	size	D	CDR3	DNA
TRBV12-3/TRBV12-4	TRBJ2-7	many	.	CASSPGYYEQYF	TGTGCCAGCAGTCCGGGATACTACGAGCAGTACTTC
TRBV28	TRBJ2-7	many	TRBD1	CASSSDRVGSYEQYF	TGTGCCAGCAGTTCAGACAGGGTCGGCTCCTACGAGCAGTACTTC
TRBV7-9	TRBJ2-5	few	TRBD1	CASSLGQLHQETQYF	TGTGCCAGCAGCTTGGGACAGCTCCACCAAGAGACCCAGTACTTC
TRBV12-3/TRBV12-4	TRBJ2-7	many	.	CASREGPSSYEQYF	TGTGCCAGCAGGGAGGGACCGTCTTCCTACGAGCAGTACTTC
TRBV20-1	TRBJ2-2	many	.	CSARDRGRGTGELFF	TGCAGTGCTAGAGATAGGGGCCGAGGCACCGGGGAGCTGTTTTTT
TRBV7-8	TRBJ2-7	many	.	CASSRPATSYEQYF	TGTGCCAGCAGCCGGCCGGCCACCTCCTACGAGCAGTACTTC
TRBV5-5	TRBJ2-5	many	.	CASKTQGEEETQYF	TGTGCCAGCAAAACACAAGGGGAAGAGGAGACCCAGTACTTC
TRBV5-1	TRBJ2-3	few	.	CASREADTQYF	TGCGCCAGCAGAGAGGCAGATACGCAGTATTTT
TRBV7-2	TRBJ2-1	many	TRBD2	CASSRGGTRLTEQFF	TGTGCCAGCAGCCGAGGTGGGACTAGATTAACTGAGCAGTTCTTC
TRBV5-1	TRBJ1-1	.	TRBD1	CASRATGGTEAFF	TGCGCCAGCAGGGCCACAGGGGGCACTGAAGCTTTCTTT
TRBV5-6	TRBJ2-7	.	.	CASSLFRAIDPGYEQYF	TGTGCCAGCAGCTTGTTCCGAGCAATAGACCCAGGGTACGAGCAGTACTTC
TRBV12-3/TRBV12-4	TRBJ2-1	many	.	CASSLPLPSSYNEQFF	TGTGCCAGCAGTTTGCCACTACCGAGCTCCTACAATGAGCAGTTCTTC